This T cell receptor beta chain was sequenced in a study of blood T cell repertoires in COVID-19. Unmatched junction bases numbered 8, after V lost 0 bases and J lost 2 bases. CDR1 is SGHNT and CDR2 is YYREEE in the germline V gene (reference sequence). The CDR3 is 18 amino acids. Method: immunoSEQ multiplex PCR; TCRdb's copy keeps in-frame clones and lacks some. In the table there are 100,000 to 150,000 clones, about 86% of which are singletons. Sequencing was carried out using peripheral blood. The V and J genes are TRBV5-4 and TRBJ2-5; 12 bases align to TRBD2. This clonotype was obtained from an elderly man with active or convalescent COVID-19. The CDR3 spells CASSLGTSGGTIQETQYF. Written as DNA, the CDR3 is TGTGCCAGCAGCTTGGGTACTAGCGGGGGGACAATTCAAGAGACCCAGTACTTC.